This T cell receptor (beta chain) is drawn from a study of blood T cell repertoires in COVID-19. Germline loops: CDR1 SNHLY, CDR2 FYNNEI. With V trimmed by 6 bases and J by 3 bases, 3 bases remained unmatched. This CDR3 is built from 14 residues. The method was immunoSEQ multiplex PCR; TCRdb's version includes in-frame clones alone and lacks a portion of them. The sample lists around 220,000 clones, around nine tenths occurring once. Donors were grouped by their self-reported clinical history. The chain employs TRBV2 and TRBJ1-5; 9 bases agree with TRBD1. The source material was PBMCs or T cells enriched from blood (not recorded which). This sequence was found in a woman aged 18 to 35 who had recovered from COVID-19. DNA of the CDR3: TGTGCCAGCAGCTGGGACAGGGACAATCAGCCCCAGCATTTT. Its protein is CASSWDRDNQPQHF.